This T cell receptor (beta chain) appears in the sequencing data of a study of cytomegalovirus exposure and HLA in healthy donors. As regards this clone: Its matching antigen is unknown.

The table came from immunoSEQ multiplex PCR; TCRdb's copy has only in-frame clones and leaves some out. The top ten clones hold 1.4% of a sample with over 85,000 clones, roughly 88% of them seen once. Whole-study results and caveats: The authors confirmed in vitro that a few CMV-associated chains were specific for CMV antigens. While the bulk of TCR sequences proved rare, some public TCRs turned up in many donors. There were about 160 TCR beta chains listed as cytomegalovirus-associated.

The sample was PBMCs. This TCR was recovered from a woman aged 30 to 39 in good health and CMV-seropositive.

The CDR3: CASSMTVLNQPQHF. The CDR3 DNA follows: TGTGCCAGTAGTATGACAGTTCTCAATCAGCCCCAGCATTTT. The genes are TRBV19 and TRBJ1-5, with D possibly TRBD1 on 5 matching bases. This CDR3 spans 14 amino acids. CDR1 is LNHDA, CDR2 SQIVND, per germline (reference sequence). Trimming cost V 3 bases and J 3 bases, with 9 bases left between them.